This T cell receptor gamma chain appears in the sequencing data of a study of γδ T cells in repeated Plasmodium falciparum infection. Study results and limitations: Over time and infection, Vgamma9/Vdelta2+ repertoires remained highly stable and polyclonal. Repeated controlled infections reportedly drove waves of new clonotype selection in Vdelta2-negative, mostly Vdelta1+, gammadelta repertoires.

In its sample, this clone was seen many times. Its antigen is as yet unknown. V lost 1 base to trimming and J lost 3 bases; unmatched junction nucleotides: 9. CDR3 size: 15 residues. Germline V gene sequence: CDR1 VTNTFY, CDR2 YDVSTARD (reference sequence). Bulk repertoires came from Vgamma9/Vdelta2+ or Vdelta2-negative gammadelta T cells flow-sorted from PBMC. TCRdb ran CATT on the multiplex PCR reads. This sample has approximately 28,000 gamma-chain clones, with 3% found just once. Sequencing was carried out using gamma-delta T cells from blood. V and J are TRGV3 and TRGJ1 or TRGJ2. This TCR was sampled from a pool of human donors (malaria-infected and uninfected, not separated). CDR3 DNA: TGTGCCACCTGGGACAGATCTCGACTTTATTATAAGAAACTCTTT. It translates to CATWDRSRLYYKKLF.